The rows below give T cell receptor beta chains drawn from one sample of a study of blood T cells in healthy people across ages. TCRdb re-derived calls from the 5' RACE reads in MiXCR, one entry per CDR3 protein. The sample carries about 780,000 distinct CDR3 sequences, 20% to 30% recorded once. A further study also used this sample, focusing on T cells of mothers and their children.

The material sequenced was blood. Source of these receptors: a boy aged 5-17 years in good health. Both conserved end residues are trimmed from each CDR3. The order of the fields is J gene, V gene, CDR3 length, CDR3 protein.

J gene: TRBJ2-1
V gene: TRBV5-1
CDR3 length: 14
CDR3 protein: ASSLRGGVAGNEQF

J gene: TRBJ2-7
V gene: TRBV6-6
CDR3 length: 11
CDR3 protein: ASTGEGDYEQY

J gene: TRBJ2-3
V gene: TRBV20-1
CDR3 length: 11
CDR3 protein: SAPDLRLDTQY

J gene: TRBJ2-5
V gene: TRBV5-1
CDR3 length: 13
CDR3 protein: ASSLGAGLPETQY

J gene: TRBJ2-7
V gene: TRBV10-3
CDR3 length: 13
CDR3 protein: AISVSGAFSCEQY

J gene: TRBJ2-1
V gene: TRBV5-5
CDR3 length: 14
CDR3 protein: ASSSRGGRSYNEQF

J gene: TRBJ2-5
V gene: TRBV11-2
CDR3 length: 12
CDR3 protein: ASSLRLSPETQY

J gene: TRBJ2-5
V gene: TRBV5-1
CDR3 length: 13
CDR3 protein: ASSRQGGEEETQY

J gene: TRBJ2-5
V gene: TRBV29-1
CDR3 length: 12
CDR3 protein: SVLRLAGEETQY

J gene: TRBJ2-2
V gene: TRBV7-7
CDR3 length: 12
CDR3 protein: ARRGGTNTGELF

J gene: TRBJ1-1
V gene: TRBV7-3
CDR3 length: 12
CDR3 protein: ASSLQAGETEAF

J gene: TRBJ2-5
V gene: TRBV6-1
CDR3 length: 10
CDR3 protein: ASTVSQETQY

J gene: TRBJ2-7
V gene: TRBV5-4
CDR3 length: 15
CDR3 protein: ASSSSPPGQGNYEQY

J gene: TRBJ2-1
V gene: TRBV7-7
CDR3 length: 15
CDR3 protein: ASSATSGGAAYNEQF

J gene: TRBJ2-7
V gene: TRBV5-1
CDR3 length: 14
CDR3 protein: ASSPGRGNFPYEQY

J gene: TRBJ1-2
V gene: TRBV5-5
CDR3 length: 13
CDR3 protein: ASSPGVPANYGYT

J gene: TRBJ2-6
V gene: TRBV25-1
CDR3 length: 13
CDR3 protein: ASSEFLSGANVLT

J gene: TRBJ2-1
V gene: TRBV6-2/TRBV6-3
CDR3 length: 14
CDR3 protein: ASSFLAEGAYNEQF

J gene: TRBJ2-5
V gene: TRBV9
CDR3 length: 12
CDR3 protein: ASSSRGGLETQY

J gene: TRBJ2-3
V gene: TRBV9
CDR3 length: 13
CDR3 protein: ASSSSGKSTDTQY

J gene: TRBJ2-1
V gene: TRBV27
CDR3 length: 12
CDR3 protein: ASSLTSGNNEQF

J gene: TRBJ2-7
V gene: TRBV6-6
CDR3 length: 12
CDR3 protein: ASSPFDGEPAGY

J gene: TRBJ2-5
V gene: TRBV27
CDR3 length: 12
CDR3 protein: ASSGTSGVSSQY

J gene: TRBJ2-3
V gene: TRBV20-1
CDR3 length: 15
CDR3 protein: SAIAGGRVLGTDTQY

J gene: TRBJ2-7
V gene: TRBV6-4
CDR3 length: 13
CDR3 protein: ASSGRPGTYYEQY

J gene: TRBJ1-4
V gene: TRBV6-6
CDR3 length: 12
CDR3 protein: ASVSGAGDEKLF

J gene: TRBJ2-7
V gene: TRBV12-5
CDR3 length: 11
CDR3 protein: ASGLGPLYEQY

J gene: TRBJ1-1
V gene: TRBV7-9
CDR3 length: 13
CDR3 protein: ASSYRDPGGTEAF

J gene: TRBJ2-6
V gene: TRBV12-3/TRBV12-4
CDR3 length: 12
CDR3 protein: ASRWSSGANVLT

J gene: TRBJ1-4
V gene: TRBV5-1
CDR3 length: 14
CDR3 protein: ASSKTGGSTNEKLF

J gene: TRBJ2-2
V gene: TRBV18
CDR3 length: 14
CDR3 protein: ASSPPGPGLTGELF

J gene: TRBJ1-1
V gene: TRBV29-1
CDR3 length: 11
CDR3 protein: SVEPLASGEAF